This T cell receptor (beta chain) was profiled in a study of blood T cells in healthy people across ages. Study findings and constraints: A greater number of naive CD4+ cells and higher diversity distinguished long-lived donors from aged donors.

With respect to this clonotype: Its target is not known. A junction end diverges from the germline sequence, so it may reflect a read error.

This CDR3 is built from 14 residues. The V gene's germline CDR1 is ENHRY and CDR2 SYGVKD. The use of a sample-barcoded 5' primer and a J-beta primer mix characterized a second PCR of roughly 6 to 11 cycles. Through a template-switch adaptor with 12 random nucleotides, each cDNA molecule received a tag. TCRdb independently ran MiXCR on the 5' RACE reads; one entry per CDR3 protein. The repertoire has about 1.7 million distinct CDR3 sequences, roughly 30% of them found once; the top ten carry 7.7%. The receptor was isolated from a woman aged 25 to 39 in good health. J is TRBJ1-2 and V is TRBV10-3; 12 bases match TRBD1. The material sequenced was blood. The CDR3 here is CAISGTGGDYGCTF. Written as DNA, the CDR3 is TGTGCCATCAGCGGGACAGGGGGCGACTATGGCTGCACCTTC.